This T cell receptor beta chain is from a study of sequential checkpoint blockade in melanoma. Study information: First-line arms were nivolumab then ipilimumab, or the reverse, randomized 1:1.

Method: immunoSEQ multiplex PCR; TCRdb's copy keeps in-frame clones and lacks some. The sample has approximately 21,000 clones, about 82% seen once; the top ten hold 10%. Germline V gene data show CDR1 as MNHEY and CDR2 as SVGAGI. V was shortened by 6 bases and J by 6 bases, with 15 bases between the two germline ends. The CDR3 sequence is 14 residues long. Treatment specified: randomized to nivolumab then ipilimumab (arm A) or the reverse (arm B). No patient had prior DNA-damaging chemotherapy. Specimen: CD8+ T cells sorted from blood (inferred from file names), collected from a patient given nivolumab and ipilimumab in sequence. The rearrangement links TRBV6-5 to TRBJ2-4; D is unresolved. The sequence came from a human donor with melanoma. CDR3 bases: TGTGCCAGCAGGAACGACCCGGCGGTAAACATTCAGTACTTC. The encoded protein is CASRNDPAVNIQYF.